What follows describes a single TCR beta chain. This clonotype was counted once. The antigen this receptor binds is unknown. A much larger clone is a single base away; this may be a read error. This entry belongs to a study of molecular identifiers for immune sequencing clone quantification (dated by TCRdb to the late 2010s). The study in broad terms: For a replicate experiment, the RNA from either 20,000 or 100,000 naive CD8 T cells was divided into five aliquots, and four of those aliquots went on to sequencing. This methods study used CD8 T cells to benchmark TCR RNA copy counting and molecular-identifier clustering-based TCR repertoire sequencing (MIDCIRS).

Library construction relied on PCR. Sequencing was carried out with an Illumina HiSeq 4000. Bulk TCR libraries were made following a previously described method, with the TCR primers given in Table S5. Total RNA was purified with the Qiagen AllPrep DNA/RNA kit. Reads from multiple sequencing runs of the same library were pooled before analysis. The authors' pipeline ran thus. Reads were retained only if their TCR constant sequence matched exactly, and those retained reads were trimmed to 150 nt and grouped according to their 12-nt molecular barcodes. Reads within each barcode group were sub-clustered using a 15% Levenshtein threshold, and quality-weighted consensus sequences were constructed for each RNA molecule. Non-functional sequences were filtered out, along with any lower-count sequence sitting one edit away from another sequence. Based on a fit of two negative binomial distributions, barcode sub-clusters having less than 20% of the maximum read count were discarded. TCRdb's own reprocessing of the public reads used fastp at Q25 and MiXCR and kept productive beta chains. Every distinct CDR3 protein forms one entry, paired with its most common genes and DNA. The V and J calls were determined by TCRdb, not by the authors. The sample yields 550,000 to 750,000 distinct CDR3 sequences; 20% were counted once. About 0.9% of the sample is in the top ten clones.

In the germline V gene, CDR1 corresponds to SGHDN and CDR2 to FVKESK. Trimming takes 4 bases from V and 5 bases from J, and the germline ends sit 20 bases apart. Measured from the cysteine to the phenylalanine, the CDR3 is 16 residues long. The DNA shown is the 48-base CDR3, in frame from base 1. The study at large found these results: Without barcode sub-clustering, chimeric consensus sequences inflated TCR diversity; chimeras reached as high as 47%. Naive libraries contained spiked-in Jurkat TCR RNA (roughly 10 copies' worth), which is not part of the donor repertoire. About 3.1 recovered TCR RNA copies per cell were obtained by modeling, versus around 10 by digital PCR, implying a capture efficiency of 30% to 35%. Even against a background of 750,000 to 1,000,000 naive CD8 T cells, spiked-in Jurkat TCR RNA amounting to a single cell's worth was reported to be detectable. Highly expanded clone sizes could be underestimated if identical TCR molecules share a barcode. Clones above 20 RNA copies held over 99% of molecules in CMV-specific effector cells but under 1% in naive cells.

Naive CD8 T cell libraries were made from 20,000 to 1,000,000 sorted cells using 10%, 30% or 50% of purified RNA. Naive CD8 T cells, defined as CD8+CD4-CCR7+CD45RA+, were FACS-sorted into RLT Plus buffer on a BD FACSAria II. Roughly ten TCR copies' worth of Jurkat RNA were spiked into roughly 18,000-1,000,000 naive CD8 T cell samples to test detection sensitivity. Enrichment of CD8 T cells was done with RosetteSep CD8+ T Cell Enrichment Cocktail plus Ficoll-Paque, and ACK red cell lysis came afterward. Input material: naive CD8+ T cells from blood, with Jurkat cell RNA spiked in. This specimen's cell subset or site label, per the study, means: FACS-sorted CD8+CD4-CCR7+CD45RA+ naive T cells. This TCR derives from a human donor in good health. Some libraries in this study had Jurkat cell RNA spiked in. The chain is encoded by TRBV14 joined to TRBJ2-5; TRBD2 is a possible D gene, resting on 6 matching bases. CDR3 reads: CASSPELVGGPETQYF. The DNA reads as follows: TGTGCCAGCAGCCCAGAACTAGTGGGGGGACCCGAGACCCAGTACTTC. Reference TRBV14 and TRBJ2-5 genes cover what lies past the CDR3, so the full variable domain is EAGVTQFPSHSVIEKGQTVTLRCDPISGHDNLYWYRRVMGKEIKFLLHFVKESKQDESGMPNNRFLAERTGGTYSTLKVQPAELEDSGVYFCASSPELVGGPETQYFGPGTRLLVL.